The clone carrying this TCR beta chain was found many times. Per germline, CDR1 DFQATT and CDR2 SNEGSKA (reference sequence). The CDR3 has 15 residues. Germline trimming cut 6 bases from V and 5 bases from J; bases unmatched to any gene: 12. From the RT-PCR reads, TCRdb called clonotypes with MiXCR, one entry per CDR3 protein. The profile shows about 680,000 distinct CDR3 sequences, 14% of them singletons. Sequencing was performed on memory CD4+ T cells from blood. The chain carries TRBV20-1 and TRBJ2-4; 8 positions match TRBD2. The receptor's source is a female donor in good health, serving as a healthy control. CDR3 nucleotides: TGCAGTGCCGCCAGAGCGGGAGTTGCCCAAAACATTCAGTACTTC. It specifies CSAARAGVAQNIQYF.